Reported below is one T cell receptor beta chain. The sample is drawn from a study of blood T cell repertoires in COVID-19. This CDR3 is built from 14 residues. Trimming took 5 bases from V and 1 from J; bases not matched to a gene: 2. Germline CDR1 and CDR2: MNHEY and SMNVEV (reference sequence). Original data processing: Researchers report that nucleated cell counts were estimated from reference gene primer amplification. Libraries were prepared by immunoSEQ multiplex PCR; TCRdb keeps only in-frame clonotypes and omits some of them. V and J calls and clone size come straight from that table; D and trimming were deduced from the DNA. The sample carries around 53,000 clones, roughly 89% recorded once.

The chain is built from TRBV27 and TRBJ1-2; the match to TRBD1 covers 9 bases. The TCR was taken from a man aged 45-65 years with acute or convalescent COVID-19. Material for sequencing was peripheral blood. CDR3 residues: CASSADRGNYGYTF. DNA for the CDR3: TGTGCCAGCAGTGCGGACAGGGGTAACTATGGCTACACCTTC.